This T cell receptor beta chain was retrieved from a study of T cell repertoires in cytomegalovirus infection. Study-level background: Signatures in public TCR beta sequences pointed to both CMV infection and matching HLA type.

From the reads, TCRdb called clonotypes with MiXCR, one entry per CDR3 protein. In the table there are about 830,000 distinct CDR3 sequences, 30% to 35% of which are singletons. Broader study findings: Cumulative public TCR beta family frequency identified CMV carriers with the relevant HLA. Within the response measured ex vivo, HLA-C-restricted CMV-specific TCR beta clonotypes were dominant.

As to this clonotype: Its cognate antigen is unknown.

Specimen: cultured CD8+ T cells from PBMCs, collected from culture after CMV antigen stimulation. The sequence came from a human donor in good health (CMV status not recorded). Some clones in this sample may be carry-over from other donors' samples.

CDR3 region: CASRTRDRGLGRAEAFF. The CDR3 DNA is TGTGCCAGCAGGACCCGGGACAGGGGGTTAGGGCGGGCTGAAGCTTTCTTT. This rearrangement joins TRBV6-5 to TRBJ1-1; TRBD1 matches 11 bases. This CDR3 contains 17 residues. In germline, CDR1 is MNHEY, CDR2 SVGAGI. V gave up 6 bases and J gave up 6 bases; unmatched junction bases: 15.